Below are 18 T cell receptor beta chains sequenced from a single sample in a study of CD8 T cells in Susac syndrome. Random hexamers served to reverse transcribe about 0.5 to 1 ug RNA. One entry per CDR3 protein, called by TCRdb with MiXCR from the immunoSEQ multiplex PCR reads. In the table there are some 140,000 distinct CDR3 sequences, around 90% of which are singletons. The sample comprised CD8+ T cells from PBMCs. The receptors were sampled from a human donor with multiple sclerosis.

The V call is TRBV6-5, the J call TRBJ2-3, with TRBD2 matching over 10 bases. Germline loops: CDR1 MNHEY, CDR2 SVGAGI. After removal of 8 bases from V and 0 bases from J, the junction contained 5 bases not matched to a gene. The CDR3 is made up of 15 amino acids. The CDR3 spells CASSGGLASTDTQYF. CDR3 nucleotide sequence: TGTGCCAGCTCTGGGGGACTAGCGAGCACAGATACGCAGTATTTT.

This chain connects TRBV25-1 to TRBJ1-2; D is possibly TRBD1 (5 bases). Germline assignment: CDR1 MGHDK and CDR2 SYGVNS. This CDR3 comprises 19 residues. V was trimmed by 1 base and J by 5 bases, leaving 26 bases between them. The CDR3 DNA sequence: TGTGCCAGCAGTGAATGGGGCGGAACAGATGAGTTTTTTGAGTATGGCTACACCTTC. Translating it yields CASSEWGGTDEFFEYGYTF.

This chain connects TRBV3-1 to TRBJ1-1; possible D gene TRBD1, 5 bases. V was cut by 1 base and J by 5 bases, with 8 bases left in between. Germline-derived CDR1 and CDR2 are LGHDT and YNNKEL (reference sequence). The CDR3 length is 13 residues. In nucleotides, the CDR3 is TGTGCCAGCAGCCAAGGTGGGGGGACTGAAGCTTTCTTT. It translates to CASSQGGGTEAFF.

The chain joins TRBV5-6 to TRBJ1-1; a possible D gene is TRBD1 (5 bases). Germline V gene data show CDR1 as SGHDT and CDR2 as YYEEEE. The CDR3 totals 19 residues. V lost 3 bases, J lost 0 bases, and 24 bases lay in between. CDR3 sequence reads: CASSSDVGWGRSMNTEAFF. For the CDR3, the DNA is TGTGCCAGCAGCTCTGACGTAGGTTGGGGGAGATCCATGAACACTGAAGCTTTCTTT.

The V gene is TRBV5-1, the J gene TRBJ2-1; the D gene is possibly TRBD2 (5 bases). The V end was cut by 0 bases, the J end by 2 bases, with 12 bases between. Germline assignment: CDR1 SGHRS and CDR2 YFSETQ. This CDR3 spans 16 amino acids. The CDR3: CASSLGSARAYNEQFF. DNA for the CDR3: TGCGCCAGCAGCTTGGGTAGCGCCCGGGCCTACAATGAGCAGTTCTTC.

The chain uses TRBV4-2 and TRBJ1-5; TRBD1 matches 9 bases. The junction had 1 base not matched to a gene; V was cut back by 1 base and J by 3 bases. The germline V gene encodes CDR1 LGHNA and CDR2 YNFKEQ. The CDR3 has 15 amino acids. CDR3: CASSQGTGDNQPQHF. The CDR3 nucleotides are TGTGCCAGCAGCCAAGGGACAGGGGACAATCAGCCCCAGCATTTT.

The rearrangement joins TRBV7-9 to TRBJ1-2; D uncertain. The CDR3 contains 12 residues. Germline V gene data show CDR1 as SEHNR and CDR2 as FQNEAQ (reference sequence). V gave up 5 bases and J gave up 4 bases, with 8 bases separating them. The CDR3: CASSADGYGYTF. CDR3 DNA sequence: TGTGCCAGCAGCGCGGACGGCTATGGCTACACCTTC.

The J gene is TRBJ2-3, the V gene TRBV11-2, with D possibly being TRBD1 or TRBD2 (5 bases each). Trimming took off 1 base at V and 4 bases at J, with 12 bases between the two ends. Germline CDR1 reads SGHAT; CDR2 reads FQNNGV. The CDR3 is 15 amino acids. As DNA, the CDR3 is TGTGCCAGCAGCTTAGCACCCTGGGGACCAGATACGCAGTATTTT. Translated, it gives CASSLAPWGPDTQYF.

V and J are TRBV5-1 and TRBJ2-7; 12 bases align to TRBD2. The J segment lost 3 bases and the V segment lost 2 bases, leaving 6 bases of the junction unmatched. Per the germline V gene, CDR1 is SGHRS and CDR2 is YFSETQ. The CDR3 loop spans 16 amino acids. CDR3 in DNA: TGCGCCAGCAGCTTCCAAGCGACTAGCGGGAGCTACGAGCAGTACTTC. Protein sequence: CASSFQATSGSYEQYF.

The CDR3 region is CASTNALDRGLREQYF. The CDR3 DNA reads TGTGCCAGCACCAACGCCCTGGACAGGGGACTGAGGGAGCAGTACTTC. The chain couples TRBV28 to TRBJ2-7, with 9 bases identical to TRBD1. Trimming removed 7 bases from V and 7 bases from J; junction bases left unmatched: 17. The CDR3 spans 16 residues. The germline gives CDR1 MDHEN, CDR2 SYDVKM.

This sequence joins TRBV5-4 and TRBJ2-7; D is unresolved. CDR3 length equals 15 residues. The V gene lost 3 bases and the J gene lost 4 bases, with 17 bases spanning the gap. Germline loops: CDR1 SGHNT, CDR2 YYREEE (reference sequence). The CDR3 reads CASSSDGTSWYEQYF. In DNA form, the CDR3 reads TGTGCCAGCAGCTCCGACGGAACCTCGTGGTACGAGCAGTACTTC.

This clonotype was counted once. The J gene is TRBJ1-4, the V gene TRBV7-9; D is possibly TRBD1 (6 bases). Germline CDR1 SEHNR, CDR2 FQNEAQ (reference sequence). The CDR3 is 15 residues long. V was trimmed by 2 bases and J by 6 bases, leaving 13 bases between them. The CDR3 DNA is TGTGCCAGCAGCTTAACAGGGTCCGGGTATGAAAAACTGTTTTTT. This codes for CASSLTGSGYEKLFF.

The V gene is TRBV4-1, the J gene TRBJ1-2; D remains ambiguous. CDR1 and CDR2 from the germline V gene are MGHRA and YSYEKL. V lost 0 bases, J lost 6 bases, and 11 bases lay in between. The CDR3 covers 14 residues. The CDR3 region is CASSQDLGYDGYTF. CDR3 coding DNA: TGCGCCAGCAGCCAAGATCTGGGCTATGATGGCTACACCTTC.

The chain links TRBV12-3 or TRBV12-4 to TRBJ1-2; D is unclear. The CDR3 consists of 13 residues. Trimming took 5 bases from V and 2 from J, leaving 9 bases between them. In DNA form, the CDR3 reads TGTGCCAGCAGTACTGGGCCAAACTATGGCTACACCTTC. This translates into CASSTGPNYGYTF.

The chain couples TRBV7-9 to TRBJ1-5; 9 positions match TRBD1. The CDR3 sequence is 15 residues long. The germline V gene encodes CDR1 SEHNR and CDR2 FQNEAQ (reference sequence). Unmatched junction bases numbered 8, after V lost 4 bases and J lost 7 bases. CDR3 in DNA: TGTGCCAGCAGCTCAACAACAGGGGGCGAACAGCCCCAGCATTTT. It translates to CASSSTTGGEQPQHF. Looking up the rest from reference TRBV7-9 and TRBJ1-5 gives the full variable domain: DTGVSQNPRHKITKRGQNVTFRCDPISEHNRLYWYRQTLGQGPEFLTYFQNEAQLEKSRLLSDRFSAERPKGSFSTLEIQRTEQGDSAMYLCASSSTTGGEQPQHFGDGTRLSIL.

V usage is TRBV2 and J usage is TRBJ2-1; 10 nucleotides match TRBD2. Germline lookup yields CDR1 SNHLY and CDR2 FYNNEI. The junction had 5 bases not matched to a gene; V was cut back by 6 bases and J by 9 bases. The CDR3 runs 13 residues. CDR3 residues: CASRASGSSEQFF. CDR3 nucleotides: TGTGCCAGCAGGGCTAGCGGGAGCTCTGAGCAGTTCTTC.

This clonotype has a single count. The chain carries TRBV7-2 and TRBJ2-3; 9 bases line up with TRBD2. Per germline, CDR1 SGHTA and CDR2 FQGNSA. The trim removed 6 bases at V and 2 bases at J, leaving 9 bases unmatched. The CDR3 has 16 amino acids. This CDR3 reads CASSTAVAGATDTQYF. The CDR3 DNA follows: TGTGCCAGCAGTACCGCGGTAGCGGGAGCCACAGATACGCAGTATTTT.

The rearrangement joins TRBV7-9 to TRBJ2-7, with D unclear. Germline CDR1 and CDR2: SEHNR and FQNEAQ (reference sequence). The CDR3 runs to 15 residues. V was cut by 5 bases and J by 4 bases, with 18 bases left in between. The CDR3 here is CASSVLSTRAYEQYF. DNA of the CDR3: TGTGCCAGCAGCGTACTTTCCACCCGGGCTTACGAGCAGTACTTC.